These 14 T cell receptor beta chains share one sample of origin, sequenced in a study of human T cells and chemical hapten exposure. TCRdb called the RACE reads again in MiXCR, with one record for every CDR3 protein. Of 80,000 to 95,000 distinct CDR3 sequences listed, roughly 9.6% are singletons. Stated time point: patch test 2, 6 weeks after DPC sensitization. Treatment given: therapeutic diphenylcyclopropenone sensitization with weekly scalp DPC. The sequences come from whole blood, collected in connection with sensitization to the hapten diphenylcyclopropenone (DPC). These TCRs come from a man aged 40-49 years with alopecia areata. Some clones in this sample may be carry-over from other donors' samples.

J is TRBJ2-1 and V is TRBV5-1, with D possibly TRBD1 on 6 matching bases. The CDR3 totals 15 residues. CDR1 is SGHRS, CDR2 YFSETQ, per germline. Trimming took off 1 base at V and 3 bases at J, with 11 bases between the two ends. The CDR3 DNA follows: TGCGCCAGCAGCTTGATACCAGGGGTCTACAATGAGCAGTTCTTC. It translates to CASSLIPGVYNEQFF. Full variable domain (outside the CDR3, taken from reference TRBV5-1 and TRBJ2-1): KAGVTQTPRYLIKTRGQQVTLSCSPISGHRSVSWYQQTPGQGLQFLFEYFSETQRNKGNFPGRFSGRQFSNSRSEMNVSTLELGDSALYLCASSLIPGVYNEQFFGPGTRLTVL.

The sample holds many counts of this clonotype. The chain employs TRBV6-2 or TRBV6-3 and TRBJ2-2, with 8 bases lining up with TRBD1. This CDR3 has 13 amino acids. Losses at the gene ends were 6 bases for V and 5 bases for J; bases not matched to a gene: 2. Germline V gene lookup returns CDR1 MNHEY and CDR2 SVGEGT. CDR3 region: CASSRTGTGELFF. CDR3 sequence (DNA): TGTGCCAGCAGCAGGACAGGGACCGGGGAGCTGTTTTTT.

This clonotype was counted only a few times. The chain couples TRBV20-1 to TRBJ2-1, with TRBD1 as a possible D gene (5 bases). CDR1 and CDR2 (germline): DFQATT, SNEGSKA (reference sequence). This CDR3 comprises 14 residues. Trimming took 6 bases from V and 1 from J, leaving 13 bases between them. The DNA for the CDR3 is TGCAGTGCCTTAGGGGCAGCGTCCTACAATGAGCAGTTCTTC. The encoded protein is CSALGAASYNEQFF.

This clonotype was seen a few times. In nucleotides, the CDR3 is TGTGCCAGCAGCCGCACTAGCGGGAGAAATTACAATGAGCAGTTCTTC. Protein product: CASSRTSGRNYNEQFF. The V gene is TRBV14, the J gene TRBJ2-1, with 11 bases identical to TRBD2. After removal of 4 bases from V and 4 bases from J, the junction contained 6 bases not matched to a gene. The CDR3 sequence is 16 residues long. Germline assignment: CDR1 SGHDN and CDR2 FVKESK.

This clonotype has a handful of counts. This chain uses TRBV20-1 with TRBJ2-1; tentatively, D is TRBD1 (5 bases). CDR1 and CDR2 (germline): DFQATT, SNEGSKA (reference sequence). V was pared by 6 bases and J by 0 bases, with 9 bases between. The CDR3 loop spans 13 amino acids. As DNA, the CDR3 is TGCAGTGCGCGGACAAGCTCCTACAATGAGCAGTTCTTC. It translates to CSARTSSYNEQFF.

This chain joins TRBV27 and TRBJ2-7; D is possibly TRBD1 (5 bases). The CDR3 sequence is 16 residues long. V was trimmed by 4 bases and J by 0 bases, leaving 16 bases between them. Germline V lookup: CDR1 MNHEY, CDR2 SMNVEV (reference sequence). The DNA for the CDR3 is TGTGCCAGCAGTTCACACCCGGCAAGGGGCTCCTACGAGCAGTACTTC. This sequence encodes CASSSHPARGSYEQYF.

This chain uses TRBV12-3 or TRBV12-4 with TRBJ1-6; 7 positions agree with TRBD1. The trim removed 6 bases at V and 10 bases at J, leaving 6 bases unmatched. The CDR3 loop spans 13 amino acids. CDR3 region: CASSDRENSPLHF. CDR3 coding DNA: TGTGCCAGCAGCGACAGGGAGAACTCACCCCTCCACTTT.

This clonotype showed up just a few times. The rearrangement joins TRBV28 to TRBJ2-7, with a possible D match to TRBD2 (6 bases). Germline values: CDR1 MDHEN, CDR2 SYDVKM. The CDR3 is 11 residues long. Trimming pared 6 bases from V and 7 bases from J, leaving 10 bases between. CDR3 bases: TGTGCCAGCAGCCCGGAGGGGGAGCAGTACTTC. This translates into CASSPEGEQYF.

This clonotype was seen repeatedly, ten times or more. The V and J genes are TRBV29-1 and TRBJ2-1; 10 bases align to TRBD2. The ends lost 8 bases at V and 6 bases at J; junction bases unmatched: 7. CDR1 is SQVTM and CDR2 is ANQGSEA in the germline V gene. This CDR3 is 13 amino acids long. The CDR3: CSHLAGGRNEQFF. CDR3 sequence (DNA): TGCAGCCACTTAGCGGGAGGACGCAATGAGCAGTTCTTC.

V and J are TRBV18 and TRBJ1-5; perhaps TRBD1 as D (5 bases). Per germline, CDR1 KGHSH and CDR2 LQKENI. CDR3 size: 16 residues. Trimming removed 0 bases from V and 4 bases from J, with 13 bases in between. This chain's CDR3 is CASSPPEGPRNQPQHF. Here the CDR3 DNA reads TGTGCCAGCTCACCACCGGAGGGACCAAGAAATCAGCCCCAGCATTTT.

Only a few counts were recorded for this clonotype. The genes are TRBV21-1 and TRBJ2-1. TRBV21-1 is deemed a pseudogene. This CDR3 has 13 residues. In DNA, the CDR3 is TGTGCCAGCAGCAAAGCCGGCCTCAATGAGCAGTTCTTC. Translated: CASSKAGLNEQFF.

Only a few counts were recorded for this clonotype. This chain connects TRBV7-2 to TRBJ2-7, with 8 bases that match TRBD2. The CDR3 loop spans 13 amino acids. From germline, CDR1 is SGHTA and CDR2 FQGNSA. V gave up 5 bases and J gave up 3 bases; unmatched junction bases: 3. CDR3 region: CASSLGLGYEQYV. The CDR3 DNA follows: TGTGCCAGCAGCCTGGGACTAGGCTACGAGCAGTACGTC.

In DNA form, the CDR3 reads TGCAGCGTTAGAGTCGCTCTAGCCAAAAACATTCAGTACTTC. It yields the protein CSVRVALAKNIQYF. This chain uses TRBV29-1 with TRBJ2-4, with D unclear. Trimming removed 5 bases from V and 0 bases from J, with 11 bases in between. The CDR3 runs to 14 residues. Germline-derived CDR1 and CDR2 are SQVTM and ANQGSEA.

By sample fraction, this clonotype is medium-sized. The chain joins TRBV6-1 to TRBJ1-5; D gene uncertain. V lost 3 bases, J lost 6 bases, and 12 bases lay in between. CDR3 length equals 14 residues. The germline V gene has CDR1 MNHNS and CDR2 SASEGT. The CDR3 reads CASSDWEFSQPQHF. In DNA form, the CDR3 reads TGTGCCAGCAGTGACTGGGAGTTTAGTCAGCCCCAGCATTTT.